This entry is about one T cell receptor beta chain. Its antigen is not known. Sequencing ends 3 residues short of the CDR3 end; the germline J gene provides the rest. The sample is drawn from a study of T cell clonality in common variable immunodeficiency. Produced via immunoSEQ multiplex PCR; TCRdb's table is partial and in-frame only. The sample has about 40,000 clones, none seen only once. CDR1 and CDR2 (germline): SGHRS, YFSETQ. The CDR3 consists of 14 residues. Findings and caveats of the study: Authors noted CVID clonality's cause needs subpopulation repertoire sequencing.

The receptor was isolated from a person aged 18 to 69 in good health. This rearrangement joins TRBV5-1 to TRBJ1-2, with TRBD1 matching 10 bases. Sequenced input: peripheral blood mononuclear cells. CDR3 bases read: TGCGCCAGCAGCGAAGGGACAGGGGAGGGAGGC. Encoded protein: CASSEGTGEGG. The whole CDR3 protein reads CASSEGTGEGGYTF.